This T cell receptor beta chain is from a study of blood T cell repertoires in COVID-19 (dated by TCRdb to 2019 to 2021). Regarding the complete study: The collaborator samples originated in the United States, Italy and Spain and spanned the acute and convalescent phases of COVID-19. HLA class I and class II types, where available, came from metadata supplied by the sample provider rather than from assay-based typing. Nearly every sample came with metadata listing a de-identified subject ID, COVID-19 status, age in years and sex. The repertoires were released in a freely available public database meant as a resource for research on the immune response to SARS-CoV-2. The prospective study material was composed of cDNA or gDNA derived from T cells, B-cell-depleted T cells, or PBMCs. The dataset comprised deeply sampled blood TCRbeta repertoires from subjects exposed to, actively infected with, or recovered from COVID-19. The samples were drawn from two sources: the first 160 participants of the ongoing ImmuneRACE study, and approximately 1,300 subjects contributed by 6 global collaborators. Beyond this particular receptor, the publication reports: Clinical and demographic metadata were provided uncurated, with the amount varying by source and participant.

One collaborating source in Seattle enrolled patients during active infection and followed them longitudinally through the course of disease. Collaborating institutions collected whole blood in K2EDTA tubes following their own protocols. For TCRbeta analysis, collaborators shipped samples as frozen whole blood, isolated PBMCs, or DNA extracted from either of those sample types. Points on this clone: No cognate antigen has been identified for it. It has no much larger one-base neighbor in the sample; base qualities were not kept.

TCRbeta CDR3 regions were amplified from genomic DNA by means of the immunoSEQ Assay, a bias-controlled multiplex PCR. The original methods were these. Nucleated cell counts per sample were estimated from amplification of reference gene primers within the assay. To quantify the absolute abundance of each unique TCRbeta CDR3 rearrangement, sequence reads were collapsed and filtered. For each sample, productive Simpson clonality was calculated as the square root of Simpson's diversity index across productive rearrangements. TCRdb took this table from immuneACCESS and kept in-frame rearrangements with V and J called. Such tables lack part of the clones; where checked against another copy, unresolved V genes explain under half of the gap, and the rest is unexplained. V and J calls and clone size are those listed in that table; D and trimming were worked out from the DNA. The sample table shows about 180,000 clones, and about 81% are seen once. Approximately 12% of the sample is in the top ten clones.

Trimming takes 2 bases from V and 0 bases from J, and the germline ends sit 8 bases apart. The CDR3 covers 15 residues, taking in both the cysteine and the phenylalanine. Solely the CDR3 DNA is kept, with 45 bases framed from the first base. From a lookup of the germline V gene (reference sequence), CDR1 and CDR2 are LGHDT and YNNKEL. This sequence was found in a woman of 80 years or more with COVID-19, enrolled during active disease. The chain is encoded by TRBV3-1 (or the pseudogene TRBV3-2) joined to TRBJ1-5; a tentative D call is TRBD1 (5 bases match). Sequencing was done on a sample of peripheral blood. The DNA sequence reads TGTGCCAGCAGCCAAACAGGTTATAGCAATCAGCCCCAGCATTTT. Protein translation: CASSQTGYSNQPQHF.